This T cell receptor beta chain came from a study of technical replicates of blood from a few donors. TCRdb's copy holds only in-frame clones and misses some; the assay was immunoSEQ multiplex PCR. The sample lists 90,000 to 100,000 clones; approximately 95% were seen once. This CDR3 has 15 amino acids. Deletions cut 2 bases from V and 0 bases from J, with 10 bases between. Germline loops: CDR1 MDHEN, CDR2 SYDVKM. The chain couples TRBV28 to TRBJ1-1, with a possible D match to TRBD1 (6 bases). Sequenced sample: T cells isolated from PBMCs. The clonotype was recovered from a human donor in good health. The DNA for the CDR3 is TGTGCCAGCAGTTTAGGGGACACAATGAACACTGAAGCTTTCTTT. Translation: CASSLGDTMNTEAFF.